This TCR beta chain appears in the sequencing data of a study of identical twins. This CDR3 is 15 amino acids long. The germline V gene has CDR1 DFQATT and CDR2 SNEGSKA (reference sequence). Trimming shortened V by 6 bases and J by 4 bases, and 18 bases separated the two germline ends. A universal primer site came from template switching; cDNA carried unique molecular identifiers. TCRdb redid the calling of the 5' RACE reads with MiXCR, one entry per CDR3 protein. The table has about 250,000 distinct CDR3 sequences, roughly 8.7% seen once. Study-wide results and caveats: Among out-of-frame alpha sequences shared by twins, low generation probability occurred in excess. Zero-insertion analyses were open to partial confounding by invariant MAIT and iNKT cells.

This clonotype was seen ten or more times. Its antigen is currently unknown. The same sample was also studied in work on yellow fever vaccine responses in identical twins. That study adds: Reportedly, the T cell response mounted by twins to vaccine seemed partly convergent, partly personalized.

The clonotype originates from a young woman in good health. The J gene is TRBJ2-2, the V gene TRBV20-1; TRBD2 is a possible D gene (7 bases). Sequencing was carried out using CD8+ T cells sorted from blood. The chain's CDR3 is CSAPKGGEPTGELFF. The CDR3 coding sequence is TGCAGTGCCCCTAAGGGGGGGGAGCCCACCGGGGAGCTGTTTTTT.